This T cell receptor (beta chain) was sequenced during a study of response to subunit inactivated influenza vaccine. Germline lookup yields CDR1 LNHNV and CDR2 YYDKDF (reference sequence). The CDR3 has 16 amino acids. The trim removed 0 bases at V and 4 bases at J, leaving 5 bases unmatched. Via MiXCR, TCRdb re-called the RT-PCR reads, giving one row per CDR3 protein. Counted here are 590,000 or so distinct CDR3 sequences, 14% occurring once; the ten biggest clones make up less than 9%. This clonotype was sampled from a man aged 45-65 years who received an inactivated influenza vaccine. The chain employs TRBV15 and TRBJ2-7; 11 nucleotides match TRBD2. The sample here was PBMCs from blood, taken around 15 days before vaccination. The chain's CDR3 is CATSRDGTSGSYEQYF. The DNA for the CDR3 is TGTGCCACCAGCAGAGACGGGACTAGCGGCTCGTACGAGCAGTACTTC. The whole variable domain, remainder taken from reference TRBV15 and TRBJ2-7, is DAMVIQNPRYQVTQFGKPVTLSCSQTLNHNVMYWYQQKSSQAPKLLFHYYDKDFNNEADTPDNFQSRRPNTSFCFLDIRSPGLGDTAMYLCATSRDGTSGSYEQYFGPGTRLTVT.